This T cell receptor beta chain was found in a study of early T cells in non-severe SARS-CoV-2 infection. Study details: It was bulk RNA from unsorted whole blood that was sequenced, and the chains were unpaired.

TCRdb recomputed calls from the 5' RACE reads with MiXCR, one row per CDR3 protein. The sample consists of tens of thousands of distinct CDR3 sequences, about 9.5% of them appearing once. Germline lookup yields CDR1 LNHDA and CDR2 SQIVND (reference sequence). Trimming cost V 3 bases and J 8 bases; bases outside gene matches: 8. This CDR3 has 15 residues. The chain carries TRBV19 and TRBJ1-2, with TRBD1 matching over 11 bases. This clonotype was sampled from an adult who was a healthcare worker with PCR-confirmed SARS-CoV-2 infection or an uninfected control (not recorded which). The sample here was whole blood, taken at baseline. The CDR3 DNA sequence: TGTGCCAGTAGTATGGGACAGGGGGACCTCTCGGGCTACACCTTC. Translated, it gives CASSMGQGDLSGYTF.